This T cell receptor beta chain stems from a study of cytomegalovirus exposure and HLA in healthy donors. This clone was counted once. Antigen unknown. With 5 bases clipped from V and 3 bases from J, the junction kept 9 bases outside the gene matches. This CDR3 spans 15 amino acids. Germline V gene data show CDR1 as MNHEY and CDR2 as SMNVEV (reference sequence). 60 Vbeta and 13 Jbeta primers were used in PCR. Assay used: immunoSEQ multiplex PCR; TCRdb lists only in-frame clones, some missing. The profile shows 100,000 to 150,000 clones, 80% to 90% of them singletons. Overall study results and limits: For TCR beta chains, V- and J-gene trimming was later linked to a missense DCLRE1C variant.

This TCR was recovered from a woman aged 40 to 55 in good health and CMV-seropositive. This sequence joins TRBV27 and TRBJ2-7, with 8 bases identical to TRBD2. Sequenced sample: PBMCs. In DNA form, the CDR3 reads TGTGCCAGCAGTCCCTCGGGGGGGGGACACTACGAGCAGTACTTC. This gives the protein CASSPSGGGHYEQYF.